The clone carrying this T cell receptor (beta chain) was detected many times. Its antigen is still unknown. This sample is part of a study of T cell repertoires in cytomegalovirus infection. Each CDR3 protein gets one entry after TCRdb re-called the reads with MiXCR. This table has around 450,000 distinct CDR3 sequences, about 10% appearing once. General study results and limits: HLA-C-restricted CMV clonotypes gave the most frequent clonotype in two of eight donors.

Trimming removed 5 bases from V and 4 bases from J, with 8 bases in between. Germline CDR1 and CDR2: SEHNR and FQNEAQ (reference sequence). This CDR3 contains 12 residues. Specimen: PBMCs. This clonotype originated in a human donor in good health (CMV status not recorded). Some clones in this sample may be carry-over from other donors' samples. This chain links TRBV7-9 with TRBJ2-5; D unclear. In DNA, the CDR3 is TGTGCCAGCAGCGTTAGCAGAGAGACCCAGTACTTC. The encoded protein is CASSVSRETQYF.